This is a list of T cell receptor beta chains from one sample in a study of human T cells and chemical hapten exposure. MiXCR was run by TCRdb on the RACE reads, yielding one entry per CDR3 protein. The sample carries some 120,000 distinct CDR3 sequences, approximately 9.5% recorded once. The specimen was whole blood. These TCRs come from a male donor in good health. Some clones in this sample may be carry-over from other donors' samples. CDR3s include the opening cysteine and the closing phenylalanine or tryptophan. A D gene is named only where the DNA matches it firmly. For some rows the clone size is stated as once, few or many, or as a class when expanded; others skip it.

d_gene	abundance	j_gene	v_gene	CDR3aa	CDR3nt
TRBD2	few	TRBJ2-1	TRBV9	CASSEGLAGDRFF	TGTGCCAGCAGCGAGGGACTAGCAGGGGACCGGTTCTTC
NA	NA	TRBJ2-3	TRBV7-9	CASSAGTDTQYF	TGTGCCAGCAGCGCAGGGACAGATACGCAGTATTTT
TRBD2	many	TRBJ2-7	TRBV6-5	CASSYGTRGAYEQYF	TGTGCCAGCAGTTACGGGACCCGGGGGGCCTACGAGCAGTACTTC
NA	few	TRBJ2-1	TRBV5-4	CASSLDTVRYNEQFF	TGTGCCAGCAGCCTCGACACGGTGAGGTACAATGAGCAGTTCTTC
TRBD1	NA	TRBJ1-4	TRBV20-1	CSAGDRGGYTNEKLFF	TGCAGTGCTGGGGACAGGGGAGGCTACACTAATGAAAAACTGTTTTTT
NA	few	TRBJ2-7	TRBV2	CASSENIGDEQYF	TGTGCCAGCAGTGAAAACATCGGGGACGAGCAGTACTTC
TRBD2	NA	TRBJ2-2	TRBV3-1	CASSQARESGTGELFF	TGTGCCAGCAGCCAAGCGCGGGAGTCGGGCACCGGGGAGCTGTTTTTT
NA	many	TRBJ1-3	TRBV29-1	CSVGQADSGNTIYF	TGCAGCGTTGGACAGGCCGACTCTGGAAACACCATATATTTT
TRBD1	many	TRBJ1-5	TRBV20-1	CSARDPGGQPQHF	TGCAGTGCTAGAGATCCAGGGGGGCAGCCCCAGCATTTT
NA	few	TRBJ1-5	TRBV7-9	CASSLMDGNQPQHF	TGTGCCAGCAGCTTAATGGACGGTAATCAGCCCCAGCATTTT
TRBD2	many	TRBJ2-6	TRBV2	CASRVRLAGANVLTF	TGTGCCAGCAGGGTTAGACTAGCAGGGGCCAACGTCCTGACTTTC
TRBD1	many	TRBJ2-1	TRBV7-9	CASSPRGHNEQFF	TGTGCCAGCAGCCCTAGGGGGCACAATGAGCAGTTCTTC
NA	few	TRBJ2-3	TRBV10-3	CAIKGQGLSENTDTQYF	TGTGCCATCAAAGGGCAGGGCTTGAGCGAGAACACAGATACGCAGTATTTT
NA	NA	TRBJ2-7	TRBV19	CASSHRVTFVREQYF	TGTGCCAGTAGTCACAGGGTAACCTTCGTTCGCGAGCAGTACTTC
TRBD1	many	TRBJ2-5	TRBV13	CASSRRGPETQYF	TGTGCCAGCAGCCGCAGGGGGCCAGAGACCCAGTACTTC
NA	many	TRBJ1-6	TRBV18	CASSPEGHYNSPLHF	TGTGCCAGCTCACCGGAGGGACACTATAATTCACCCCTCCACTTT
NA	NA	TRBJ2-3	TRBV6-1	CASSSTGATDTQYF	TGTGCCAGCAGTTCTACGGGGGCCACAGATACGCAGTATTTT
NA	few	TRBJ2-7	TRBV12-3/TRBV12-4	CASSRNEGGEQYF	TGTGCCAGCAGCCGAAATGAGGGGGGCGAGCAGTACTTC
NA	few	TRBJ2-5	TRBV6-2/TRBV6-3	CASSFSETQYF	TGTGCCAGCAGTTTCTCGGAGACCCAGTACTTC
TRBD1	few	TRBJ2-7	TRBV29-1	CSVKGAWGTYEQYF	TGCAGCGTCAAGGGGGCTTGGGGAACCTACGAGCAGTACTTC
NA	many	TRBJ2-1	TRBV29-1	CSVEVQGGEQFF	TGCAGCGTTGAGGTCCAGGGAGGCGAGCAGTTCTTC
NA	few	TRBJ1-5	TRBV7-2	CASSLASTEGQPQHF	TGTGCCAGCAGCTTAGCGTCGACCGAGGGTCAGCCCCAGCATTTT
TRBD1	few	TRBJ2-7	TRBV7-9	CASSLLAGTGDNEQYF	TGTGCCAGCAGCTTGTTAGCCGGGACAGGGGACAACGAGCAGTACTTC
NA	few	TRBJ1-6	TRBV25-1	CASSEYPGGTPTGSPLHF	TGTGCCAGCAGTGAGTACCCTGGGGGGACTCCGACGGGATCACCCCTCCACTTT
NA	many	TRBJ2-7	TRBV7-9	CASSPDHRATYEQYF	TGTGCCAGCAGCCCAGACCACAGGGCAACCTACGAGCAGTACTTC
TRBD2	few	TRBJ2-7	TRBV29-1	CSVRLAGEQYF	TGCAGCGTCCGACTAGCGGGAGAGCAGTACTTC
NA	NA	TRBJ1-3	TRBV12-3/TRBV12-4	CASSPRASGNTIYF	TGTGCCAGCAGTCCGAGAGCTTCTGGAAACACCATATATTTT
NA	few	TRBJ1-1	TRBV12-3/TRBV12-4	CASSSGGALNTEAFF	TGTGCCAGCAGTTCCGGGGGGGCATTGAACACTGAAGCTTTCTTT
NA	many	TRBJ2-5	TRBV12-3/TRBV12-4	CASSLRGEGTQYF	TGTGCCAGCAGTTTAAGGGGGGAGGGGACCCAGTACTTC
NA	NA	TRBJ2-1	TRBV24-1	CATSEGYNEQFF	TGTGCCACCAGTGAGGGATACAATGAGCAGTTCTTC
NA	NA	TRBJ1-6	TRBV5-4	CASSSGLGMNSPLHF	TGTGCCAGCAGCTCCGGGTTAGGCATGAATTCACCCCTCCACTTT
NA	few	TRBJ2-4	TRBV12-3/TRBV12-4	CASSLGFIQYF	TGTGCCAGCAGTCTCGGGTTCATTCAGTACTTC
NA	NA	TRBJ2-5	TRBV30	CAWSVSQEETQYF	TGTGCCTGGAGTGTAAGCCAAGAAGAGACCCAGTACTTC
TRBD2	NA	TRBJ2-3	TRBV2	CASSPGGATDTQYF	TGTGCCAGCAGTCCCGGGGGGGCCACAGATACGCAGTATTTT
NA	NA	TRBJ2-3	TRBV12-5	CASGSPTQYF	TGTGCTAGTGGTTCGCCTACGCAGTATTTT
NA	many	TRBJ2-3	TRBV12-5	CASGLRQLLDF	TGTGCTAGTGGTTTGAGGCAGCTTTTGGATTTT
TRBD1	few	TRBJ1-1	TRBV7-6	CASSLRRGYRGSRGRYTEAFF	TGTGCCAGCAGCTTAAGGAGGGGTTACAGGGGCTCAAGAGGTCGTTACACTGAAGCTTTCTTT
NA	NA	TRBJ1-1	TRBV5-1	CASSFRQGLGEAFF	TGCGCCAGCAGCTTCAGGCAGGGGCTGGGAGAAGCTTTCTTT
NA	many	TRBJ1-5	TRBV5-1	CASSLEGARSQPQHF	TGCGCCAGCAGCTTGGAAGGGGCGAGATCACAGCCCCAGCATTTT
NA	NA	TRBJ1-1	TRBV25-1	CASSEFRGASTEAFF	TGTGCCAGCAGTGAATTTCGGGGGGCAAGCACTGAAGCTTTCTTT
TRBD2	many	TRBJ2-7	TRBV7-2	CASSLPPPLAGGYEQYF	TGTGCCAGCAGCTTACCCCCCCCGCTAGCGGGGGGATACGAGCAGTACTTC
NA	many	TRBJ2-5	TRBV7-8	CASSPQTERQETQYF	TGTGCCAGCAGCCCTCAGACGGAAAGGCAAGAGACCCAGTACTTC
TRBD2	few	TRBJ2-7	TRBV14	CASSQDSLAEQNEQYF	TGTGCCAGCAGCCAAGATTCTCTAGCGGAGCAGAACGAGCAGTACTTC
TRBD1	few	TRBJ2-1	TRBV2	CASSGTGDEQFF	TGTGCCAGCTCCGGGACAGGGGATGAGCAGTTCTTC
TRBD1	few	TRBJ2-5	TRBV3-1	CASSQGQDEETQYF	TGTGCCAGCAGCCAGGGACAGGACGAAGAGACCCAGTACTTC
NA	few	TRBJ1-1	TRBV11-2	CASSPTLWAPNTEAFF	TGTGCCAGCAGCCCTACCCTTTGGGCCCCGAACACTGAAGCTTTCTTT
NA	many	TRBJ1-2	TRBV27	CASSWTAENYGYTF	TGTGCCAGCAGTTGGACAGCCGAAAACTATGGCTACACCTTC
TRBD1	NA	TRBJ2-7	TRBV20-1	CSASRGQLYEQYF	TGCAGTGCTAGTAGGGGACAGCTTTACGAGCAGTACTTC
NA	NA	TRBJ1-6	TRBV20-1	CSARANQGYSPLHF	TGCAGTGCTAGAGCCAATCAGGGTTATTCACCCCTCCACTTT
TRBD2	many	TRBJ2-2	TRBV11-2	CASSLGPGLRSGELFF	TGTGCCAGCAGCTTAGGACCGGGACTAAGGTCCGGGGAGCTGTTTTTT
NA	few	TRBJ1-2	TRBV4-3	CASSQERAWGYTF	TGCGCCAGCAGCCAGGAGAGGGCGTGGGGCTACACCTTC
TRBD2	many	TRBJ2-5	TRBV4-3	CASSQGYSGGALETQYF	TGCGCCAGCAGCCAAGGTTACAGCGGGGGGGCCTTGGAGACCCAGTACTTC
NA	few	TRBJ1-2	TRBV7-9	CASSLADLGSHYGYTF	TGTGCCAGCAGCTTAGCCGATTTAGGGTCCCACTATGGCTACACCTTC